A selection of T cell receptor beta chains follows, all from one sample in a study of T-cell memory formation after mild COVID-19. TCRdb reprocessed the 5' RACE reads via MiXCR and lists one record per CDR3 protein. This sample carries about 27,000 distinct CDR3 sequences, around 6.8% of them seen once, and the ten largest clones take around 14%. Sample: PBMCs or a T cell subset sorted from them (not recorded which). The source is an adult woman who had mild COVID-19 (a few samples of this study predate the infection). Cell type and time point are not known. Each CDR3 is given with its conserved first and last residue. Each record gives: J gene, D gene, clone size, V gene, CDR3 DNA, CDR3 protein. D genes are given only for firm matches. The size entry is marked missing in some rows and otherwise reads once, few, many or a size class.

TRBJ2-7 | - | many | TRBV7-9 | TGTGCCAGCAGCCCCGGGTCAAAGATCTACGAGCAGTACTTC | CASSPGSKIYEQYF
TRBJ1-1 | - | many | TRBV29-1 | TGCAGCGTAGGGGGAGGGTCTGAAGCTTTCTTT | CSVGGGSEAFF
TRBJ2-7 | - | many | TRBV19 | TGTGCCAGTAGTATCGCCTTTTCCGGGACCTCCTACGAGCAGTACTTC | CASSIAFSGTSYEQYF
TRBJ2-3 | TRBD1 | many | TRBV7-9 | TGTGCCAGCAGCTTAGCCGAGACAGGGGGTGGCGCAGATACGCAGTATTTT | CASSLAETGGGADTQYF
TRBJ2-7 | TRBD1 | many | TRBV7-2 | TGTGCCAGCAGCTTAGGGACAGGGGGTGCTAGAGACTACGAGCAGTACTTC | CASSLGTGGARDYEQYF
TRBJ1-2 | - | many | TRBV14 | TGTGCCAGCAGCCCCCAGGTGGTTCAGGACCCCTATGGCTACACCTTC | CASSPQVVQDPYGYTF
TRBJ1-1 | - | many | TRBV5-1 | TGCGCCAGCGGTCCGAGGGTGAACACTGAAGCTTTCTTT | CASGPRVNTEAFF
TRBJ1-2 | TRBD1 | many | TRBV25-1 | TGTGCCAGCAGTGAGGGACAGGGATTATTCTATGGCTACACCTTC | CASSEGQGLFYGYTF
TRBJ1-5 | - | many | TRBV27 | TGTGCCAGCAGTCATATTGGTCAGCCCCAGCATTTT | CASSHIGQPQHF
TRBJ2-1 | TRBD2 | many | TRBV7-2 | TGTGCCAGCAGCTACCGAGCGGGGGAAGGCTACAATGAGCAGTTCTTC | CASSYRAGEGYNEQFF
TRBJ2-1 | TRBD2 | many | TRBV3-1 | TGTGCCAGCAGTCCTAGCGGGAGCTCCTACAATGAGCAGTTCTTC | CASSPSGSSYNEQFF
TRBJ2-3 | TRBD2 | many | TRBV18 | TGTGCCAGCTCACCACTTACTAGCGGGAGGTTACGTAGCACAGATACGCAGTATTTT | CASSPLTSGRLRSTDTQYF
TRBJ2-3 | - | many | TRBV4-3 | TGCGCCAGCAGCCACGGTCTTGGGGCCACAGATACGCAGTATTTT | CASSHGLGATDTQYF
TRBJ2-5 | - | many | TRBV4-2 | TGTGCCAGCAGCCAAGATCCGGCACGGCGGCAAGAGACCCAGTACTTC | CASSQDPARRQETQYF
TRBJ1-5 | - | few | TRBV15 | TGTGCCACCAGTCGGGGGGACACCTCATTTTATAGCAATCAGCCCCAGCATTTT | CATSRGDTSFYSNQPQHF
TRBJ2-3 | TRBD2 | many | TRBV7-3 | TGTGCCAGCAGCTTAGCGGGGGGTAGCACAGATACGCAGTATTTT | CASSLAGGSTDTQYF
TRBJ2-1 | TRBD2 | many | TRBV11-2 | TGTGCCAGCAGCTTAGATCCCCCGACTAGCGGACCTTACAATGAGCAGTTCTTC | CASSLDPPTSGPYNEQFF
TRBJ2-1 | - | many | TRBV6-1 | TGTGCCAGCAGCCGGGACACCTCGGCCTACAATGAGCAGTTCTTC | CASSRDTSAYNEQFF
TRBJ1-6 | - | many | TRBV5-1 | TGCGCCAGCACCAACGGGAGGGGGGATAATTCACCCCTCCACTTT | CASTNGRGDNSPLHF
TRBJ2-2 | - | many | TRBV29-1 | TGCAGCGTTGAACGGGACACGAACACCGGGGAGCTGTTTTTT | CSVERDTNTGELFF
TRBJ2-1 | - | many | TRBV12-3/TRBV12-4 | TGTGCCAGCAGTTTAATACCAGCCAACTACAATGAGCAGTTCTTC | CASSLIPANYNEQFF
TRBJ1-1 | TRBD1 | many | TRBV9 | TGTGCCAGCAGCGCCACAGGGGAGGGGGACACTGAAGCTTTCTTT | CASSATGEGDTEAFF
TRBJ1-2 | - | few | TRBV5-4 | TGTGCCAGCAGCTTGGGCGAGAACTATGGCTACACCTTC | CASSLGENYGYTF
TRBJ2-7 | TRBD2 | many | TRBV6-1 | TGTGCCAGCACCCCCGGGACTAGCGGGGGTCTTACCTACGAGCAGTACTTC | CASTPGTSGGLTYEQYF
TRBJ1-1 | - | many | TRBV7-3 | TGTGCCAGCAGCTCCTGGGGTGGGGCAGCTCCTACGAGGACTGAAGCTTTCTTT | CASSSWGGAAPTRTEAFF
TRBJ2-1 | TRBD2 | many | TRBV24-1 | TGTGCCACCAGTGTTGGTACTAGCGGGAGGGTAAACAATGAGCAGTTCTTC | CATSVGTSGRVNNEQFF
TRBJ1-2 | - | many | TRBV18 | TGTGCCAGCTCAAGACAGTATGGCTACACCTTC | CASSRQYGYTF
TRBJ1-2 | TRBD1 | many | TRBV5-1 | TGCGCCAGCAGCTTGTCCGGGACAGGGGTTAGCTACACCTTC | CASSLSGTGVSYTF
TRBJ1-1 | - | many | TRBV20-1 | TGCAGTGCTAGAGATCAAGGCCGGGGCACTGAAGCTTTCTTT | CSARDQGRGTEAFF
TRBJ2-1 | TRBD2 | many | TRBV4-3 | TGCGCCAGCAGCCAAGATCCGGCTAGCGGGATTGAGCAGTTCTTC | CASSQDPASGIEQFF
TRBJ1-1 | TRBD1 | many | TRBV29-1 | TGCAGCGTTTGGACAGGAGTTATGAACACTGAAGCTTTCTTT | CSVWTGVMNTEAFF
TRBJ2-3 | - | medium-sized | TRBV7-3 | TGTGCCAGCAGCTTAGGGAGGGATACGCAGTATTTT | CASSLGRDTQYF
TRBJ2-7 | TRBD1 | many | TRBV5-1 | TGCGCCAGCAGCCCCCCAGGGGGACAGGGGATCTACGAGCAGTACTTC | CASSPPGGQGIYEQYF
TRBJ1-4 | TRBD1 | few | TRBV7-9 | TGTGCCAGCAGCGGGGACAGGGATCGGGAAAAACTGTTTTTT | CASSGDRDREKLFF
TRBJ1-5 | - | many | TRBV24-1 | TGTGCCACCAGTGACCACACGACAGGCCTCAATCAGCCCCAGCATTTT | CATSDHTTGLNQPQHF
TRBJ1-1 | - | many | TRBV5-5 | TGTGCCAGCAGCTTGGACTTAAACACTGAAGCTTTCTTT | CASSLDLNTEAFF
TRBJ2-1 | - | many | TRBV9 | TGTGCCAGCAGCGTAGATACGGGAGAATACAATGAGCAGTTCTTC | CASSVDTGEYNEQFF
TRBJ2-2 | - | - | TRBV29-1 | TGCAGCGGAAAGCAGTCGAACACCGGGGAGCTGTTTTTT | CSGKQSNTGELFF
TRBJ2-3 | - | - | TRBV5-1 | TGCGCCAGCAGCTTGGATATTCCAGCGGATACGCAGTATTTT | CASSLDIPADTQYF
TRBJ1-2 | - | few | TRBV5-1 | TGCGCCAGCAGCTTAGACCTTGGGACACCCGCTAACTATGGCTACACCTTC | CASSLDLGTPANYGYTF
TRBJ2-5 | TRBD2 | many | TRBV9 | TGTGCCAGCAGCGTAGGCGGGAGGGACCAAGAGACCCAGTACTTC | CASSVGGRDQETQYF